This T cell receptor beta chain stems from a study of shared clonotypes between healthy human individuals. All the donors were Caucasian adults who lived in Nashville, Tennessee. Splitting the CD4+ cells yielded a CD45RA+ naive subset and a CD45RA-negative memory subset. Worth noting for this clone: Antigen specificity is unknown.

Findings and caveats of the study: Approximately 5.3% was the fraction of naive CD4 clonotypes found shared across a few donors. Read depth was anticipated to influence clonotype sharing among donors.

Using immunoSEQ multiplex PCR, the repertoire was profiled, and TCRdb retains in-frame clones only, with some absent. Of about 2.3 million clones in the sample, 80% to 95% were seen once. The sample comprised naive CD4+ T cells from PBMCs. Regarding subset: CD45RA+ positively selected. This clonotype originated in a man in his late teens or twenties in good health. Some clones in this sample may be carry-over from other donors' samples.

The CDR3 sequence is CASKAGGSDTQYF. In DNA, the CDR3 is TGTGCCAGCAAGGCGGGAGGCTCAGATACGCAGTATTTT. The genes are TRBV6-6 and TRBJ2-3; 8 positions match TRBD2. The trim removed 7 bases at V and 4 bases at J, leaving 4 bases unmatched. This CDR3 spans 13 amino acids. Germline V gene data show CDR1 as MNHNY and CDR2 as SVGAGI (reference sequence).